This is a list of T cell receptor beta chains from one sample in a study of blood T cell repertoires in COVID-19. The data were produced by immunoSEQ multiplex PCR, yet TCRdb's version contains in-frame clones alone and is incomplete. This table has under 300,000 clones, more than 85% appearing once. Material: PBMCs or T cells enriched from blood (not recorded which). These receptors were obtained from a woman aged 45 to 65 who had recovered from COVID-19. The CDR3 runs from the conserved cysteine through the conserved F or W. A D gene is named only where the DNA matches it firmly. Clone sizes are given selectively: once, few, many, or a class where the clone is expanded.

j_gene: TRBJ1-2
d_gene: .
abundance: .
v_gene: TRBV21-1
CDR3nt: TGTGCCAGCAGCAAATATGCGCGTGGCTACACCTTC
CDR3aa: CASSKYARGYTF

j_gene: TRBJ2-5
d_gene: TRBD2
abundance: few
v_gene: TRBV9
CDR3nt: TGTGCCAGCAGCGCGTTAGCGGGGGAGACCCAGTACTTC
CDR3aa: CASSALAGETQYF

j_gene: TRBJ1-1
d_gene: .
abundance: .
v_gene: TRBV20-1
CDR3nt: TGCAGTGCCCCGGTTAACACTGAAGCTTTCTTT
CDR3aa: CSAPVNTEAFF

j_gene: TRBJ1-1
d_gene: .
abundance: .
v_gene: TRBV19
CDR3nt: TGTGCCAGTAGTAGGCAGATGAACACTGAAGCTTTCTTT
CDR3aa: CASSRQMNTEAFF

j_gene: TRBJ2-5
d_gene: .
abundance: .
v_gene: TRBV15
CDR3nt: TGTGCCACCAGCAGGACAGTTCAAGAGACCCAGTACTTC
CDR3aa: CATSRTVQETQYF

j_gene: TRBJ1-1
d_gene: TRBD1
abundance: .
v_gene: TRBV19
CDR3nt: TGTGCCAGTAGTGCAGCGACAGGGCTGGACACTGAAGCTTTCTTT
CDR3aa: CASSAATGLDTEAFF

j_gene: TRBJ1-5
d_gene: .
abundance: .
v_gene: TRBV30
CDR3nt: TGTGCCTGGAGTGTGTTGCAGGGTAATCAGCCCCAGCATTTT
CDR3aa: CAWSVLQGNQPQHF

j_gene: TRBJ2-1
d_gene: TRBD1
abundance: .
v_gene: TRBV6-5
CDR3nt: TGTGCCGTCACAGGGGGTCTGAGCTCCTACAATGAGCAGTTCTTC
CDR3aa: CAVTGGLSSYNEQFF

j_gene: TRBJ2-3
d_gene: TRBD2
abundance: .
v_gene: TRBV7-3
CDR3nt: TGTGCCAGCAGCTTAATGCCAGCGGGAGACACAGATACGCAGTATTTT
CDR3aa: CASSLMPAGDTDTQYF

j_gene: TRBJ1-1
d_gene: TRBD1
abundance: many
v_gene: TRBV5-1
CDR3nt: TGCGCCAGCAGCTTGGAAGTGACAGGGGGTGAAGCTTTCTTT
CDR3aa: CASSLEVTGGEAFF

j_gene: TRBJ2-3
d_gene: TRBD2
abundance: medium-sized
v_gene: TRBV15
CDR3nt: TGTGCCACCAGCAGAGTAGCGGGAGGGTCAGATACGCAGTATTTT
CDR3aa: CATSRVAGGSDTQYF

j_gene: TRBJ2-1
d_gene: .
abundance: .
v_gene: TRBV11-2
CDR3nt: TGTGCCAGCAGCGGGGGGACTTCTTACAATGAGCAGTTCTTC
CDR3aa: CASSGGTSYNEQFF

j_gene: TRBJ2-7
d_gene: .
abundance: .
v_gene: TRBV11-1
CDR3nt: TGTGCCAGCAGCTTTTATGAGGGCAAGGAGCAGTACTTC
CDR3aa: CASSFYEGKEQYF

j_gene: TRBJ1-1
d_gene: TRBD1
abundance: .
v_gene: TRBV14
CDR3nt: TGTGCCAGCAGCCCAGGGACAGTCACGACTGAAGCTTTCTTT
CDR3aa: CASSPGTVTTEAFF

j_gene: TRBJ1-4
d_gene: TRBD1
abundance: .
v_gene: TRBV5-1
CDR3nt: TGCGCCAGCAGCAGCGGACAGGGCACTAATGAAAAACTGTTTTTT
CDR3aa: CASSSGQGTNEKLFF

j_gene: TRBJ2-1
d_gene: TRBD2
abundance: .
v_gene: TRBV7-8
CDR3nt: TGTGCCAGCAGCCCCTCCGGGACTAGCGTGGGTGAGCAGTTCTTC
CDR3aa: CASSPSGTSVGEQFF

j_gene: TRBJ2-7
d_gene: .
abundance: .
v_gene: TRBV5-1
CDR3nt: TGCGCCAGCAGCTTGACCCCCCCGGCCTACGAGCAGTACTTC
CDR3aa: CASSLTPPAYEQYF

j_gene: TRBJ1-2
d_gene: .
abundance: .
v_gene: TRBV7-9
CDR3nt: TGTGCCAGCAGCGATAGTGCAGGGCTTGGGTTGTATGGCTACACCTTC
CDR3aa: CASSDSAGLGLYGYTF

j_gene: TRBJ1-5
d_gene: .
abundance: .
v_gene: TRBV28
CDR3nt: TGTGCCAGCAGACCTAGTCGGGGGGCACCGGGCAATCAGCCCCAGCATTTT
CDR3aa: CASRPSRGAPGNQPQHF

j_gene: TRBJ1-5
d_gene: TRBD1
abundance: .
v_gene: TRBV5-8
CDR3nt: TGTGCCAGCAGCTTTTCCGGGACAGTTAATCAGCCCCAGCATTTT
CDR3aa: CASSFSGTVNQPQHF

j_gene: TRBJ2-7
d_gene: TRBD2
abundance: few
v_gene: TRBV12-3/TRBV12-4
CDR3nt: TGTGCCGCTCCGAGCGGGAGCGGCAACGAGCAGTACTTC
CDR3aa: CAAPSGSGNEQYF

j_gene: TRBJ2-3
d_gene: .
abundance: .
v_gene: TRBV2
CDR3nt: TGTGCCAGCAGTGCGAGCGGAGAGGTAGATACGCAGTATTTT
CDR3aa: CASSASGEVDTQYF

j_gene: TRBJ1-1
d_gene: TRBD1
abundance: .
v_gene: TRBV9
CDR3nt: TGTGCCAGCAGCGTAGGTGAGAGGGGGCAGACTTTCTTT
CDR3aa: CASSVGERGQTFF

j_gene: TRBJ2-7
d_gene: TRBD2
abundance: .
v_gene: TRBV4-1
CDR3nt: TGCGCCAGCAGCCAACTTCCGGGACTAGCGGGAGGGCCGACAGCCGAGCAGTACTTC
CDR3aa: CASSQLPGLAGGPTAEQYF

j_gene: TRBJ2-7
d_gene: .
abundance: .
v_gene: TRBV30
CDR3nt: TGTGCCTGCAAGACAGACTACGAGCAGTACTTC
CDR3aa: CACKTDYEQYF

j_gene: TRBJ2-2
d_gene: .
abundance: few
v_gene: TRBV28
CDR3nt: TGTGCCAGCAGTTTAGCGGGAAGGTCGGCCGGGGAGCTGTTTTTT
CDR3aa: CASSLAGRSAGELFF

j_gene: TRBJ2-7
d_gene: TRBD1
abundance: .
v_gene: TRBV28
CDR3nt: TGTGCCAGCAGTCCCCCTCAACGGACAGGGCTTCCCTACGAGCAGTACTTC
CDR3aa: CASSPPQRTGLPYEQYF

j_gene: TRBJ2-5
d_gene: .
abundance: .
v_gene: TRBV11-3
CDR3nt: TGTGCCAGCAGCTTACTTCCCACCAGGGGCGGTTCGGAGACCCAGTACTTC
CDR3aa: CASSLLPTRGGSETQYF

j_gene: TRBJ1-4
d_gene: .
abundance: .
v_gene: TRBV5-4
CDR3nt: TGTGCCAGCAGCTTTGGGGGCGTGGGGACTAATGAAAAACTGTTTTTT
CDR3aa: CASSFGGVGTNEKLFF

j_gene: TRBJ1-2
d_gene: .
abundance: .
v_gene: TRBV5-1
CDR3nt: TGCGCCAGCAGCCGCCTTGTGGCAGGGAACTATGGCTACACCTTC
CDR3aa: CASSRLVAGNYGYTF

j_gene: TRBJ2-1
d_gene: TRBD2
abundance: .
v_gene: TRBV5-1
CDR3nt: TGCGCCAGCAGAATAGCGGGAGGGTTGGAGCAGTTCTTC
CDR3aa: CASRIAGGLEQFF

j_gene: TRBJ2-2
d_gene: TRBD1
abundance: once
v_gene: TRBV5-1
CDR3nt: TGCGCCAGCAGCTTGGACGGACAGGGCGGCCGGGAGCTGTTTTTT
CDR3aa: CASSLDGQGGRELFF

j_gene: TRBJ2-5
d_gene: TRBD2
abundance: .
v_gene: TRBV5-1
CDR3nt: TGCGCCAGCAGCGACCCGGCTAGCGGGGAACAAGAGACCCAGTACTTC
CDR3aa: CASSDPASGEQETQYF

j_gene: TRBJ2-5
d_gene: TRBD1
abundance: .
v_gene: TRBV7-2
CDR3nt: TGTGCCAGCAGCTTATTCTCTGACAGGGGAGAGACCCAGTACTTC
CDR3aa: CASSLFSDRGETQYF

j_gene: TRBJ2-3
d_gene: TRBD2
abundance: .
v_gene: TRBV28
CDR3nt: TGTGCCAGCAGTTTGATGGGAGCGGGGCCCACAGATACGCAGTATTTT
CDR3aa: CASSLMGAGPTDTQYF

j_gene: TRBJ2-7
d_gene: .
abundance: .
v_gene: TRBV27
CDR3nt: TGTGCCAGCGGGACAACTCAGGGCTACGAGCAGTACTTC
CDR3aa: CASGTTQGYEQYF

j_gene: TRBJ1-6
d_gene: TRBD1
abundance: few
v_gene: TRBV28
CDR3nt: TGTGCCAGCAGTATGGCAGGGGGCAGGTCACCCCTCCACTTT
CDR3aa: CASSMAGGRSPLHF

j_gene: TRBJ2-3
d_gene: .
abundance: .
v_gene: TRBV19
CDR3nt: TGTGCCAGTAGTATAGATTATGCGGTGAGCACAGATACGCAGTATTTT
CDR3aa: CASSIDYAVSTDTQYF

j_gene: TRBJ2-7
d_gene: TRBD1
abundance: few
v_gene: TRBV7-9
CDR3nt: TGTGCCAGCAGCCGAGACAGGGGTGAACACGAGCAGTACTTC
CDR3aa: CASSRDRGEHEQYF

j_gene: TRBJ2-3
d_gene: TRBD2
abundance: .
v_gene: TRBV3-1/TRBV3-2
CDR3nt: TGTGCCAGCAGCCAGGGACTAGGGAAACCAGATACGCAGTATTTT
CDR3aa: CASSQGLGKPDTQYF

j_gene: TRBJ1-1
d_gene: TRBD1
abundance: .
v_gene: TRBV11-2
CDR3nt: TGTGCCAGCAGCCCGGACAGGGTGGTCACTGAAGCTTTCTTT
CDR3aa: CASSPDRVVTEAFF

j_gene: TRBJ1-3
d_gene: TRBD1
abundance: .
v_gene: TRBV4-1
CDR3nt: TGCGCCAGCAGCCAAGAGTCTCCACAGGGGACTGGAAACACCATATATTTT
CDR3aa: CASSQESPQGTGNTIYF

j_gene: TRBJ2-3
d_gene: .
abundance: once
v_gene: TRBV27
CDR3nt: TGTGCCAGCAGTTACGAGCCGGGAAATACGCAGTATTTT
CDR3aa: CASSYEPGNTQYF

j_gene: TRBJ1-2
d_gene: .
abundance: .
v_gene: TRBV12-3/TRBV12-4
CDR3nt: TGTGCCAGCAGTTATGGGACATCTGGCTACACCTTC
CDR3aa: CASSYGTSGYTF

j_gene: TRBJ1-5
d_gene: TRBD1
abundance: .
v_gene: TRBV19
CDR3nt: TGTGCCAGTAGTATTTCTTTCGGGACAGCATTGGGTCAGCCCCAGCATTTT
CDR3aa: CASSISFGTALGQPQHF

j_gene: TRBJ1-1
d_gene: TRBD1
abundance: .
v_gene: TRBV27
CDR3nt: TGTGCCAGCCAAGGACAGGGGGCTTTGAACACTGAAGCTTTCTTT
CDR3aa: CASQGQGALNTEAFF

j_gene: TRBJ2-2
d_gene: .
abundance: .
v_gene: TRBV7-6
CDR3nt: TGTGCCAGCAGCCCCGGACTCGCGAACACCGGGGAGCTGTTTTTT
CDR3aa: CASSPGLANTGELFF